The source of this T cell receptor beta chain is a study of blood T cell repertoires in COVID-19. Looking at the study overall: In each case, the material was cDNA or gDNA derived from T cells, B-cell-depleted T cells, or PBMCs.

A few counts support this clone. The CDR3 consists of 12 residues. Trimming removed 6 bases at V and 0 bases at J, with 5 bases between. The germline V gene encodes CDR1 SEHNR and CDR2 FQNEAQ (reference sequence). In the source study's methods: Reference gene primers were amplified, and this amplification served to estimate nucleated cell counts. Profiled with immunoSEQ multiplex PCR; TCRdb holds only in-frame clones, not every one. The DNA gave D and trimming, while V, J and clone size come from that table. The table lists more than 95,000 clones, roughly nine tenths of them singletons. The chain is built from TRBV7-9 and TRBJ1-2; D uncertain. The source material was peripheral blood. The origin of this receptor is a human donor in a cohort sampled during active COVID-19. The CDR3 nucleotides are TGTGCCAGCAGTACGGCTAACTATGGCTACACCTTC. Translating it yields CASSTANYGYTF.